This is a list of T cell receptor beta chains from one sample in a study of shared clonotypes between healthy human individuals. Profiling relied on immunoSEQ multiplex PCR, and the TCRdb table lists in-frame clones only, not all of them. The sample holds roughly 520,000 clones, 95% to 96% seen once. Sequencing used naive CD4+ T cells sorted from blood. Source of these receptors: a woman aged 30 to 39 in good health. Each CDR3 is given with its conserved first and last residue. A D gene is named only where the DNA matches it firmly. Clone size appears in some rows only: once, few, many, or a class for an expanded clone.

J gene	clone size	V gene	D gene	CDR3 DNA	CDR3 protein
TRBJ1-2	NA	TRBV9	NA	TGTGCCAGCAGCACACCACAGTATGGCTACACCTTC	CASSTPQYGYTF
TRBJ2-7	once	TRBV28	TRBD2	TGTGCCAGCCTAACGGTGGGGACTAGCGGGAGTTCCGAGCAGTACTTC	CASLTVGTSGSSEQYF
TRBJ1-2	NA	TRBV18	NA	TGTGCCAGCTCACCAGGGAGGACCTCCTATGGCTACACCTTC	CASSPGRTSYGYTF
TRBJ1-1	NA	TRBV19	NA	TGTGCCACTCGAGGGAGGGGCACTGAAGCTTTCTTT	CATRGRGTEAFF
TRBJ2-1	NA	TRBV7-9	TRBD2	TGTGCCAGCAGCTTAGGTGGACTAGCGATCTATGAGCAGTTCTTC	CASSLGGLAIYEQFF
TRBJ1-5	NA	TRBV27	NA	TGTGCCAGCAGTTTATTGGCGGGAGATAGCAATCAGCCCCAGCATTTT	CASSLLAGDSNQPQHF
TRBJ2-2	NA	TRBV5-1	TRBD2	TGCGCCAGCAGCCCCGGGACTAGCGGTTCGAACACCGGGGAGCTGTTTTTT	CASSPGTSGSNTGELFF
TRBJ2-1	few	TRBV30	NA	TGTGCCTGGGACCGTGGAGGGAGCAATGAGCAGTTCTTC	CAWDRGGSNEQFF
TRBJ1-5	NA	TRBV2	NA	TGTGCCAGCAGTGTCCCCCGGTGGGGCCTACTCCTAAATCAGCCCCAGCATTTT	CASSVPRWGLLLNQPQHF
TRBJ2-5	NA	TRBV11-3	TRBD2	TGTGCCAGCAGCTTAACCGGGACTAGCGGGAGGGAGACCCAGTACTTC	CASSLTGTSGRETQYF
TRBJ2-3	NA	TRBV28	TRBD2	TGTGCCAGCAGTTTAGAACTTGCGGGAGGCCTCACAGATACGCAGTATTTT	CASSLELAGGLTDTQYF
TRBJ1-2	NA	TRBV7-2	TRBD1	TGTGCCAGCAGCTTCGGACAGGGCCACTATGGCTACACCTTC	CASSFGQGHYGYTF
TRBJ2-3	NA	TRBV2	TRBD1	TGTGCCAGCAGAACCAGACAGGGGTACACAGATACGCAGTATTTT	CASRTRQGYTDTQYF
TRBJ1-1	NA	TRBV30	NA	TGTGCCTGGACCCTTCACGGTGAAGCTTTCTTT	CAWTLHGEAFF
TRBJ2-7	NA	TRBV18	TRBD1	TGTGCCAGCTCACCAGTGGACAGGGGGCTGAGCGAGCAGTACTTC	CASSPVDRGLSEQYF
TRBJ2-3	NA	TRBV19	NA	TGTGCCAGTACCAACGTGGCGGATACGCAGTATTTT	CASTNVADTQYF
TRBJ1-5	once	TRBV19	NA	TGTGCCAGTAGTATGGGACACCAAAGCAATCAGCCCCAGCATTTT	CASSMGHQSNQPQHF
TRBJ2-2	NA	TRBV5-1	NA	TGCGCCAGCAGCTTCGATGGGGCAGCGGCCACCGGGGAGCTGTTTTTT	CASSFDGAAATGELFF
TRBJ2-2	NA	TRBV2	NA	TGTGCCACCAGCCCCGGATCCAACACCGGGGAGCTGTTTTTT	CATSPGSNTGELFF
TRBJ2-1	NA	TRBV19	NA	TGTGCCAGTAGTATAGATCCTGGACAGCTGTACGATGAGCAGTTCTTC	CASSIDPGQLYDEQFF
TRBJ1-4	NA	TRBV19	NA	TGTGCCAGTACTAGGTTGCTCGGAGAAAAACTGTTTTTT	CASTRLLGEKLFF
TRBJ2-1	NA	TRBV7-9	TRBD2	TGTGCCAGCAGCGGGGCAGAACTAGCGGACCACAATGAGCAGTTCTTC	CASSGAELADHNEQFF
TRBJ1-3	NA	TRBV28	NA	TGTGCCAGCAGTTTGTTGGGGAACACCATATATTTT	CASSLLGNTIYF
TRBJ2-3	NA	TRBV20-1	NA	TGCAGTGTTCACACAGATACGCAGTATTTT	CSVHTDTQYF
TRBJ2-7	NA	TRBV14	NA	TGTGCCAGCAGCCAAACGTCGGGGGCCTACGAGCAGTACTTC	CASSQTSGAYEQYF
TRBJ2-5	once	TRBV7-8	NA	TGTGCCAGCAGCTTAGTTCGGGGAAGGTTAGGGCCGGGACATCAAGAGACCCAGTACTTC	CASSLVRGRLGPGHQETQYF
TRBJ2-3	NA	TRBV7-3	NA	TGTGCCAGCAGCTTAAAGGTGACAGATACGCAGTATTTT	CASSLKVTDTQYF
TRBJ2-7	once	TRBV7-8	TRBD2	TGTGCCAGCAGCTCGGGGACTAGCGGGAGCGAGCAGTACTTC	CASSSGTSGSEQYF
TRBJ2-2	NA	TRBV29-1	TRBD1	TGCAGCGTTATCCAGGGGGCCTCTGGGGAGCTGTTTTTT	CSVIQGASGELFF
TRBJ2-1	NA	TRBV28	NA	TGTGCCAGCAGCCGTCGCTTGGGGCTTGGCAATGAGCAGTTCTTC	CASSRRLGLGNEQFF
TRBJ2-3	NA	TRBV28	NA	TGTGCCAGCAGGGGGGGAGATACGCAGTATTTT	CASRGGDTQYF
TRBJ1-1	few	TRBV7-6	NA	TGTGCCAGCAGCTTAGGCCAGAACACTGAAGCTTTCTTT	CASSLGQNTEAFF